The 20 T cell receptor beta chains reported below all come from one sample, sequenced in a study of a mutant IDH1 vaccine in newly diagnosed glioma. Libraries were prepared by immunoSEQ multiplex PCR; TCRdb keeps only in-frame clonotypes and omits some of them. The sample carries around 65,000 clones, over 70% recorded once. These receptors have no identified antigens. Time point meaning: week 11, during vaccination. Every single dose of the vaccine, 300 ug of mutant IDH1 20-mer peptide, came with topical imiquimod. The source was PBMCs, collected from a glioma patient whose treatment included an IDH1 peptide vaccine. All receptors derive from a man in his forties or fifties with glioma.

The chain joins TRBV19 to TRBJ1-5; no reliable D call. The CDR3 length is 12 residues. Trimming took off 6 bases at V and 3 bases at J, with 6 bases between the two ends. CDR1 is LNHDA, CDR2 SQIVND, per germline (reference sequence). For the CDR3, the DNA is TGTGCCAGTAGGGGCTACAATCAGCCCCAGCATTTT. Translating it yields CASRGYNQPQHF.

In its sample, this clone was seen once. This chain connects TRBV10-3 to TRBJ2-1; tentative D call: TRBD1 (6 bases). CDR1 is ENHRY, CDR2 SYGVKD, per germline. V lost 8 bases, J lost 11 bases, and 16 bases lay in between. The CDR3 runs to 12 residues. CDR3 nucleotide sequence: TGTGCCATCGGGGACACGCGATATCAGCAGTTCTTC. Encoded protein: CAIGDTRYQQFF.

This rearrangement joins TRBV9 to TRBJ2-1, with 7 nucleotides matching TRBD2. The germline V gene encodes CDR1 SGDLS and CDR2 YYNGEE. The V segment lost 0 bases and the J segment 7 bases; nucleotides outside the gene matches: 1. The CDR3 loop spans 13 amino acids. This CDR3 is CASSVGLANEQFF. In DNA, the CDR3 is TGTGCCAGCAGCGTAGGACTAGCTAATGAGCAGTTCTTC.

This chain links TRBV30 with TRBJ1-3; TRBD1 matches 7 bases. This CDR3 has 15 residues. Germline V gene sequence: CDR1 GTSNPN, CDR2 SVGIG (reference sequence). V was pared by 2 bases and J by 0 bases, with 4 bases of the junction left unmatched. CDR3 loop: CAWSRTGVSGNTIYF. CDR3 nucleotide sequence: TGTGCCTGGAGTAGAACAGGGGTCTCTGGAAACACCATATATTTT.

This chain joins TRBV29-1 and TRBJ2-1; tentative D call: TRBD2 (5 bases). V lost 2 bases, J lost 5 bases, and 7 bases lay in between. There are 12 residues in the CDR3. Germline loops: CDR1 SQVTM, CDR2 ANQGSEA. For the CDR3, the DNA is TGCAGCGTTGAATTCGGGAACAATGAGCAGTTCTTC. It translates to CSVEFGNNEQFF.

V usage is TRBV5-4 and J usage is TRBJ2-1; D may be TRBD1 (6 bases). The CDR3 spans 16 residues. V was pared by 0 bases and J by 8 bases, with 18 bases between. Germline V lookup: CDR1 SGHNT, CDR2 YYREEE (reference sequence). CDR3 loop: CASSLVGRGQGDEQFF. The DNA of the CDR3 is TGTGCCAGCAGCTTGGTCGGCAGGGGCCAAGGGGATGAGCAGTTCTTC.

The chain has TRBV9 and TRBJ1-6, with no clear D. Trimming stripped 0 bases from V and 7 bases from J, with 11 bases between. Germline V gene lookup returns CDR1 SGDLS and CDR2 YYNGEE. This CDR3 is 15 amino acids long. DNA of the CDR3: TGTGCCAGCAGCGTAGTTGAGGGAGGGAATTCACCCCTCCACTTT. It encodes CASSVVEGGNSPLHF.

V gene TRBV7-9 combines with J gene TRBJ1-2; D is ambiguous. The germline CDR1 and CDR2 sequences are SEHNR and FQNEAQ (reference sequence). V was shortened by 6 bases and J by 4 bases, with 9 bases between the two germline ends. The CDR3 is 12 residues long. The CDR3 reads CASSSRTYGYTF. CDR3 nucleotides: TGTGCCAGCAGTTCCCGGACCTATGGCTACACCTTC.

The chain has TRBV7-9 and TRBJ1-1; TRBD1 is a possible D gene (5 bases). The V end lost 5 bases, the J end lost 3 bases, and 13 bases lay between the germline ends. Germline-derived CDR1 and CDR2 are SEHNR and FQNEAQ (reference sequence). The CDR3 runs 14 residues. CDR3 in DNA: TGTGCCAGCAGCCCAGGGTCCCTGGACACTGAAGCTTTCTTT. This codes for CASSPGSLDTEAFF.

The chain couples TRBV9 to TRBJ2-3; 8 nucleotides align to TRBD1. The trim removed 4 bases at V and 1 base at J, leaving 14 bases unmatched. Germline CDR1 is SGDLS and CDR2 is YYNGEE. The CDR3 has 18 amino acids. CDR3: CASSLHPSQGVGTDTQYF. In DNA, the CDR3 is TGTGCCAGCAGCCTCCACCCCTCACAGGGGGTTGGCACAGATACGCAGTATTTT.

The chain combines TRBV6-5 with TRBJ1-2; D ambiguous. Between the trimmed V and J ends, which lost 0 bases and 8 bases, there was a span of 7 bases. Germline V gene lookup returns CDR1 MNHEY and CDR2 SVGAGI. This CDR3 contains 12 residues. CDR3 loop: CASSYSSGGYTF. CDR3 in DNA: TGTGCCAGCAGTTACTCTTCAGGCGGCTACACCTTC.

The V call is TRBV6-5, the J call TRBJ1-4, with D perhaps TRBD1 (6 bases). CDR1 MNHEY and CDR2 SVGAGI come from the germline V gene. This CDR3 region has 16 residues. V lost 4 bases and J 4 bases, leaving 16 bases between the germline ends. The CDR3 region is CASSSTQWTVNEKLFF. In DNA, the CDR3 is TGTGCCAGCAGTTCCACCCAGTGGACAGTTAATGAAAAACTGTTTTTT.

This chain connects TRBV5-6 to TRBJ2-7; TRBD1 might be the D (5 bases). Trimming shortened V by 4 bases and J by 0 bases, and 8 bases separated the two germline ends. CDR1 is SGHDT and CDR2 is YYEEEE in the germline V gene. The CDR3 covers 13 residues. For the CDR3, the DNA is TGTGCCAGCAGCCCGGACACCTCCTACGAGCAGTACTTC. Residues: CASSPDTSYEQYF.

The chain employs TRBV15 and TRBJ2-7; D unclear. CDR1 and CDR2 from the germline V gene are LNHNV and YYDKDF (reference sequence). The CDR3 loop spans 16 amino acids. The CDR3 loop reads CVRRAQRHSSSYEQYF. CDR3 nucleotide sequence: TGTGTCAGACGAGCACAAAGGCACAGCTCCTCCTACGAGCAGTACTTC.

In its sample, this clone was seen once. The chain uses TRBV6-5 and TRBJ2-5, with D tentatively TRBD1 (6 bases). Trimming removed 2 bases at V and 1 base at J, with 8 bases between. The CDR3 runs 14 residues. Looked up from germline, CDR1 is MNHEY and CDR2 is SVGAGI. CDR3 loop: CASSYGQLQETQYF. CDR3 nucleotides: TGTGCCAGCAGTTACGGACAGCTCCAAGAGACCCAGTACTTC.

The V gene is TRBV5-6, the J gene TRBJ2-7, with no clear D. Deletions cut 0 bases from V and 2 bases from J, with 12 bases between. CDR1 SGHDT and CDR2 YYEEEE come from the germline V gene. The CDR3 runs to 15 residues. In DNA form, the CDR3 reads TGTGCCAGCAGCTTGGCGGGCGGCTCTACCTACGAGCAGTACTTC. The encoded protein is CASSLAGGSTYEQYF.

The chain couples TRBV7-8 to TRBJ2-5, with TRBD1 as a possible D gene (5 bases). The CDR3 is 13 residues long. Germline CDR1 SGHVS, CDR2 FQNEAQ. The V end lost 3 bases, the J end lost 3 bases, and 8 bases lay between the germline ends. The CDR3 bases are TGTGCCAGCAGCTTGACAGTCAAAGAGACCCAGTACTTC. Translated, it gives CASSLTVKETQYF.

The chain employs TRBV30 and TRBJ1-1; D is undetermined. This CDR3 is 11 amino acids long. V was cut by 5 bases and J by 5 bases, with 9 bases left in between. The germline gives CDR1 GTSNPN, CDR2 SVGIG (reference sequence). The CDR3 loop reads CAWEVETEAFF. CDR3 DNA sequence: TGTGCCTGGGAGGTCGAAACTGAAGCTTTCTTT.

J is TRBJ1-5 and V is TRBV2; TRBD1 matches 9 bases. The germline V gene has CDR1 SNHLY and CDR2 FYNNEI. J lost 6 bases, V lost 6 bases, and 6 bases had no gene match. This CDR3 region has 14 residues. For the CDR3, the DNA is TGTGCCAGCAGAGGGGACAGGGTGGGTCAGCCCCAGCATTTT. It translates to CASRGDRVGQPQHF.

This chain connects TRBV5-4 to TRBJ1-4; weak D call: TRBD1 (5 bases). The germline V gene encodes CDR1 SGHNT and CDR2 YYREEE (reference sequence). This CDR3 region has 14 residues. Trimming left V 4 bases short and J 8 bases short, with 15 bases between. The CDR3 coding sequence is TGTGCCAGCAGCGTGGGACTTATACAGGAAAAACTGTTTTTT. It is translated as CASSVGLIQEKLFF.